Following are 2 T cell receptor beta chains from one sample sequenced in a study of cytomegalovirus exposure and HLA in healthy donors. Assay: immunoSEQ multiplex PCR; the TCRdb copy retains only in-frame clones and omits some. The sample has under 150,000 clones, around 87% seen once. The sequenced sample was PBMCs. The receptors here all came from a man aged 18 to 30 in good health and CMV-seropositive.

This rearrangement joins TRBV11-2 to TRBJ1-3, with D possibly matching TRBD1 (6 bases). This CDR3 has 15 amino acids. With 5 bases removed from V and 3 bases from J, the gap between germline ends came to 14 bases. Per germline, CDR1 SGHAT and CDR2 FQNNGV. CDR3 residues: CASSTANRVGNTIYF. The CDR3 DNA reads TGTGCCAGCAGCACAGCTAACAGGGTTGGAAACACCATATATTTT.

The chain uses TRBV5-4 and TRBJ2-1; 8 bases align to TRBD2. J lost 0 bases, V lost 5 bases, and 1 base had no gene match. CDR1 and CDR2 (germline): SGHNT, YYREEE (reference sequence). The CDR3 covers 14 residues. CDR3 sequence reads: CASRAGASYNEQFF. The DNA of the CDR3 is TGTGCCAGCAGAGCGGGGGCCTCCTACAATGAGCAGTTCTTC.